The clone carrying this T cell receptor (beta chain) was detected once. The record originates from a study of CD8 T cells in Susac syndrome. CDR3 size: 14 residues. V was trimmed by 9 bases and J by 2 bases, leaving 11 bases between them. cDNA came from roughly 0.5 to 1 ug RNA primed by random hexamers. A single record per CDR3 protein comes from TCRdb applying MiXCR to the immunoSEQ multiplex PCR reads. The data show 300,000 to 350,000 distinct CDR3 sequences, 92% seen once. This receptor was obtained from a human donor with multiple sclerosis. Sequencing was done on a sample of CD4+ T cells from PBMCs. The rearrangement uses TRBV12-3 or TRBV12-4 and TRBJ2-6; D call uncertain. The CDR3 protein is CASKMEPGANVLTF. CDR3 DNA sequence: TGTGCCAGTAAGATGGAACCTGGGGCCAACGTCCTGACTTTC.